A single sample gave rise to the 12 T cell receptor beta chains below, sequenced in a study of CD8 T cells in Susac syndrome. Random hexamers were used to reverse transcribe about 0.45 to 1 ug of RNA. TCRdb redid the calling of the immunoSEQ multiplex PCR reads with MiXCR, one entry per CDR3 protein. The profile shows 40,000 to 60,000 distinct CDR3 sequences, just over 90% of them singletons. Sequencing was performed on CD8+ T cells from PBMCs. The receptors here all came from a human donor with multiple sclerosis.

The rearrangement uses TRBV7-7 and TRBJ2-5, with 9 bases fitting TRBD2. The V gene's germline CDR1 is SSHAT and CDR2 FNYEAQ (reference sequence). This CDR3 spans 15 amino acids. Trimming cost V 5 bases and J 0 bases; bases outside gene matches: 4. The CDR3 region is CASSNLAGYQETQYF. The CDR3 DNA follows: TGTGCCAGCAGCAATCTAGCGGGGTACCAAGAGACCCAGTACTTC.

This chain joins TRBV9 and TRBJ2-3; D ambiguous. Trimming took off 4 bases at V and 6 bases at J, with 9 bases between the two ends. Germline V gene lookup returns CDR1 SGDLS and CDR2 YYNGEE. The CDR3 spans 12 residues. This CDR3 is CASSQDTDTQYF. The DNA for the CDR3 is TGTGCCAGCAGCCAGGATACGGATACGCAGTATTTT.

The chain carries TRBV13 and TRBJ2-7, with 7 bases fitting TRBD2. The CDR3 consists of 14 residues. Germline V CDR1 and CDR2: PRHDT, FYEKMQ (reference sequence). V was pared by 5 bases and J by 5 bases, with 9 bases of the junction left unmatched. For the CDR3, the DNA is TGTGCCAGCAGCCCTGGGGGGGATATGGACGAGCAGTACTTC. Translated, it gives CASSPGGDMDEQYF.

The gene calls are TRBV30 and TRBJ2-7; 7 positions agree with TRBD1. V lost 8 bases and J lost 2; bases outside the gene matches: 9. Germline V lookup: CDR1 GTSNPN, CDR2 SVGIG (reference sequence). CDR3 length: 13 amino acids. Written as DNA, the CDR3 is TGTGCCGTACAGGGGTCGGCTACCTACGAGCAGTACTTC. Its protein is CAVQGSATYEQYF. Looking up the rest from reference TRBV30 and TRBJ2-7 gives the full variable domain: SQTIHQWPATLVQPVGSPLSLECTVEGTSNPNLYWYRQAAGRGLQLLFYSVGIGQISSEVPQNLSASRPQDRQFILSSKKLLLSDSGFYLCAVQGSATYEQYFGPGTRLTVT.

As concerns this clonotype: The junction does not match germline at one end; this may be a read error. V gene TRBV7-9 combines with J gene TRBJ1-1; D unresolved. This CDR3 region has 11 residues. In germline, CDR1 is SEHNR, CDR2 FQNEAQ (reference sequence). This chain's CDR3 is CASTLGWEAFF. DNA for the CDR3: TGTGCCAGCACCTTAGGATGGGAAGCTTTCTTT.

V gene TRBV2 combines with J gene TRBJ2-1, with 7 bases lining up with TRBD1. Germline lookup yields CDR1 SNHLY and CDR2 FYNNEI. The CDR3 has 13 amino acids. The ends lost 6 bases at V and 2 bases at J; junction bases unmatched: 1. The CDR3 nucleotides read TGTGCCAGCAGGGACAGGCCCTACAATGAGCAGTTCTTC. Amino acid sequence: CASRDRPYNEQFF. Supplemented by reference TRBV2 and TRBJ2-1, the full variable domain reads EPEVTQTPSHQVTQMGQEVILRCVPISNHLYFYWYRQILGQKVEFLVSFYNNEISEKSEIFDDQFSVERPDGSNFTLKIRSTKLEDSAMYFCASRDRPYNEQFFGPGTRLTVL.

The chain recombines TRBV28 with TRBJ2-2; no clear D. The CDR3 loop spans 11 amino acids. Trimming took off 7 bases at V and 4 bases at J, with 4 bases between the two ends. Germline CDR1 is MDHEN and CDR2 is SYDVKM. DNA for the CDR3: TGTGCCAGCACTCTCACCGGGGAGCTGTTTTTT. This gives the protein CASTLTGELFF.

This chain joins TRBV7-8 and TRBJ1-5; a possible D gene is TRBD1 (6 bases). Trimming removed 9 bases from V and 0 bases from J, with 15 bases in between. CDR3 length: 15 residues. Germline loops: CDR1 SGHVS, CDR2 FQNEAQ. CDR3 DNA sequence: TGTGCCAGTTCCTTTAGGGGGGGTAGCAATCAGCCCCAGCATTTT. It encodes CASSFRGGSNQPQHF. The full variable domain, in which reference TRBV7-8 and TRBJ1-5 provide the parts outside the CDR3, is GAGVSQSPRYKVAKRGQDVALRCDPISGHVSLFWYQQALGQGPEFLTYFQNEAQLDKSGLPSDRFFAERPEGSVSTLKIQRTQQEDSAVYLCASSFRGGSNQPQHFGDGTRLSIL.

This clonotype was recorded only once. The chain links TRBV7-9 to TRBJ1-1; 8 bases line up with TRBD1. CDR3 length: 15 amino acids. Germline V gene data show CDR1 as SEHNR and CDR2 as FQNEAQ (reference sequence). The V gene end was trimmed by 5 bases and the J gene end by 0 bases; junction bases not matched to a gene: 5. CDR3 sequence: CASSGQGAMNTEAFF. The CDR3 nucleotides are TGTGCCAGCAGCGGACAGGGTGCCATGAACACTGAAGCTTTCTTT.

The gene calls are TRBV6-6 and TRBJ1-1; D unresolved. Per the germline V gene, CDR1 is MNHNY and CDR2 is SVGAGI (reference sequence). CDR3 length equals 15 residues. The V gene lost 0 bases and the J gene lost 1 base, with 9 bases spanning the gap. CDR3 residues: CASSYSLGGNTEAFF. For the CDR3, the DNA is TGTGCCAGCAGTTACTCCCTCGGTGGGAACACTGAAGCTTTCTTT.

As for this clonotype: At one boundary the junction diverges from the germline segment, which might be a read error. The rearrangement joins TRBV7-7 to TRBJ2-3; possible D gene TRBD2, 5 bases. This CDR3 has 14 residues. Germline V gene sequence: CDR1 SSHAT, CDR2 FNYEAQ (reference sequence). The DNA of the CDR3 is TGTGCTAGCAGCTCCTCTATCGGGGCAGATACGCAGTATTTT. It is translated as CASSSSIGADTQYF.

The rearrangement uses TRBV7-9 and TRBJ2-7; D is unclear. Germline CDR1 is SEHNR and CDR2 is FQNEAQ (reference sequence). V was clipped by 2 bases and J by 5 bases, with 13 bases between them. This CDR3 is built from 14 residues. CDR3 nucleotide sequence: TGTGCCAGCAGCTTATCCGGGCTCTTCGACGAGCAGTACTTC. This translates into CASSLSGLFDEQYF.